This T cell receptor (beta chain) appears in the sequencing data of a study of OX40 agonist ivuxolimab in advanced cancers. In the study overall: The costimulatory receptor OX40 (CD134) was targeted by ivuxolimab, a fully human IgG2 agonistic monoclonal antibody. Intravenous ivuxolimab was administered to patients every 2 weeks at six dose levels: 0.01, 0.1, 0.3, 1.5, 3 and 10 mg/kg. Of the approximately 50 dose-escalation patients, hepatocellular carcinoma was present in roughly 19, melanoma in some 15, renal cell carcinoma in 9 and head and neck cancer in 9. In the dose-escalation cohort, around four fifths of patients were male, and the mean age was approximately 60 years with a range of about 20 to 80. Patients were allowed to have had prior anti-PD-1, anti-PD-L1 or anti-CTLA-4 therapy, and approximately 39% of the dose-escalation patients had been treated with checkpoint inhibitors. Three dose-escalation patients achieved partial responses, one with hepatocellular carcinoma and two with cutaneous melanoma. The purpose of peripheral TCRbeta sequencing was to test whether ivuxolimab changed TCR sequence diversity and led to clonal T-cell expansion. The paper reports the monotherapy dose-escalation portion (N = 52 patients) of the phase I ivuxolimab trial.

The trial excluded patients who had a history of autoimmune disease or who were on systemic immunosuppression. Peripheral blood for TCR sequencing was collected from all dose cohorts at baseline, on cycle 4 day 1, and on cycle 7 day 1. Samples came from an open-label, multicenter, first-in-human phase I dose-escalation trial of ivuxolimab. The trial enrolled adults with locally advanced or metastatic head and neck squamous cell, hepatocellular, melanoma or renal cell carcinoma. Before TCR sequencing, CD4+ T cells and CD8+ T cells were sorted from peripheral blood as separate populations. As for this clone: The antigen this receptor binds is unknown. Base quality data are lacking; no much larger clone is found one base away.

V is cut back by 10 bases and J by 2 bases, with 5 bases in the junction unmatched. According to the germline V gene, CDR1 reads ENHRY and CDR2 reads SYGVKD. The CDR3 sequence holds 14 residues, the cysteine and phenylalanine included. Only the CDR3 portion is preserved as DNA: 42 bases, with reading frame beginning at the first base. To sequence the TCRbeta CDR3 region, genomic DNA was isolated from the sorted cells. TCRbeta CDR3 regions were sequenced using the immunoSEQ Assay. TCRdb's version of the immuneACCESS table is confined to in-frame rearrangements and falls short of the full clone set. An unresolved V gene accounts for under half of the shortfall where checked; the remainder is of unknown origin. Here the sample has about 110,000 clones; roughly 90% occur a single time. The ten largest clones capture around 0.26% of the sample. Broader findings and caveats from the paper: The antigen specificity of the peripheral T cells that underwent clonal expansion was not determined. Partial responders in the 0.1-3.0 mg/kg groups had among the lowest normalized peripheral clonal expansion, especially among CD8+ T cells. At doses of 0.1 to 3.0 mg/kg, clonal expansion of both CD4+ and CD8+ T cells in blood was seen between baseline and week 6. Low levels of normalized T-cell clonal expansion were also seen in some patients who did not respond. After ivuxolimab, CD8+ T cells had more expanded clones than CD4+ T cells on average.

The V gene is TRBV10-3 and the J gene is TRBJ2-5, with TRBD2 matching 12 junction bases. This specimen was CD4+ or CD8+ T cells sorted from blood, taken in a trial of the OX40 agonist ivuxolimab. The sequence came from an adult with an advanced solid tumor such as melanoma, head and neck, liver or kidney cancer. For the CDR3, the sequence is CATSGTSGQETQYF. The sequenced DNA: TGTGCCACCTCCGGGACTAGCGGGCAAGAGACCCAGTACTTC.